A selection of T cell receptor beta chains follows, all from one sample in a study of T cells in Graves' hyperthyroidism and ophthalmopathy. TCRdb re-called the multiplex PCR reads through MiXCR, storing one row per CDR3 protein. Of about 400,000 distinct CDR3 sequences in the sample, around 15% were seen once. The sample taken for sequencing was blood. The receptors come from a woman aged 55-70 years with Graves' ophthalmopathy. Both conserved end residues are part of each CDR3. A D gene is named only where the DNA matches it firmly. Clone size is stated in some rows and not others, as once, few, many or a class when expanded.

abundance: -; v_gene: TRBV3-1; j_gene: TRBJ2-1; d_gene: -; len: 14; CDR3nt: TGTGCCAGCAGCCAGGTACTAGAAGGGTATGAGCAGTTCTTC; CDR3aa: CASSQVLEGYEQFF
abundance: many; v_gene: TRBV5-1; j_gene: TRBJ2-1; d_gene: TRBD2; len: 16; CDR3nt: TGCGCCAGCAGCCGGTCCGGGACTAGCGTATACAATGAGCAGTTCTTC; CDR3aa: CASSRSGTSVYNEQFF
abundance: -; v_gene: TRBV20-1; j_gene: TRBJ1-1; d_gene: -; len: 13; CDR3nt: TGCAGTGCCCTGGGGCCGGGGGACACTGAAGCTTTCTTT; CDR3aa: CSALGPGDTEAFF
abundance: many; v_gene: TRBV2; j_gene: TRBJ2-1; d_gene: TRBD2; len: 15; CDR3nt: TGTGCCAGCAGGGATCAAGCGGGACCCTACAATGAGCAGTTCTTC; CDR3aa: CASRDQAGPYNEQFF
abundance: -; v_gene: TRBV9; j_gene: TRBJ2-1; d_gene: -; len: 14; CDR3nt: TGTGCCAGCAGCCCCCTCGCCACCCCAGGGGAGCAGTTCTTC; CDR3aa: CASSPLATPGEQFF
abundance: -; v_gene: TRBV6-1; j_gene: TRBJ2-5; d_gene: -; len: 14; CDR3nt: TGTGCCAGCAGTTATGGAGGAGCCGGAGAGACCCAGTACTTC; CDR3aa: CASSYGGAGETQYF
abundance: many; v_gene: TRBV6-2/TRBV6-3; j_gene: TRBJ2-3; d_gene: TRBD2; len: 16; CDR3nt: TGTGCCAGCAGTACCAGGACTAGCGGAGGCACAGATACGCAGTATTTT; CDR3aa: CASSTRTSGGTDTQYF
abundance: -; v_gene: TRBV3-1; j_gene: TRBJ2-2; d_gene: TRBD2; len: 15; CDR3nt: TGTGCCAGCAGGGTCACTAGCGGGAGGATCGGGGAGCTGTTTTTT; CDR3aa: CASRVTSGRIGELFF
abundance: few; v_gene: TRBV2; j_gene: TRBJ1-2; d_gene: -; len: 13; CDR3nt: TGTGCCAGCAGAGACCAGGGGTTCTATGGCTACACCTTC; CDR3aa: CASRDQGFYGYTF
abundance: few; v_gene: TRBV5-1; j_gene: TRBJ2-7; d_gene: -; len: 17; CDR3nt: TGCGCCAGCAGCTTGGCCCCGGGCCCCGAGAGCTCCTACGAGCAGTACTTC; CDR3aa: CASSLAPGPESSYEQYF
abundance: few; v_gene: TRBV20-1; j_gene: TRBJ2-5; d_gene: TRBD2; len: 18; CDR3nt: TGCAGTGCTAGAGGCCCCCGACGAGGGGCGGGAGATAAAAAGACCCAGTACTTC; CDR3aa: CSARGPRRGAGDKKTQYF
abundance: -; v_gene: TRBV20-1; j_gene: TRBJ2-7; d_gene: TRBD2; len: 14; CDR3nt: TGCAGTGCCAGAGCGGGAGGAGGGGACAATGAGCAGTACTTC; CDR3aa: CSARAGGGDNEQYF
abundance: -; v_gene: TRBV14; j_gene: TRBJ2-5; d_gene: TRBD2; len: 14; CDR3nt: TGTGCCAGCTCCCAATGGACTAGCGCCGAGACCCGGTACTTC; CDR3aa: CASSQWTSAETRYF
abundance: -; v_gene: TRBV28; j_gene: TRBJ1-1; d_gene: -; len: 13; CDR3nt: TGTGCCAGCAGTTTAGCAGGGCGGACTGAAGCTTTCTTT; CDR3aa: CASSLAGRTEAFF
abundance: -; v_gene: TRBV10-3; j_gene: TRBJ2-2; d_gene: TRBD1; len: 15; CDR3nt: TGTGCCATCAGTAGAGGGACAGGGGGCTCGGGGGAGCTGTTTTTT; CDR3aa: CAISRGTGGSGELFF
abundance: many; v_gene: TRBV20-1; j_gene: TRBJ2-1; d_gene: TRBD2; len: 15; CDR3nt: TGCAGTGCCAAATCGCCGCAGCGGGACTACAATGAGCAGTTCTTC; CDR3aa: CSAKSPQRDYNEQFF
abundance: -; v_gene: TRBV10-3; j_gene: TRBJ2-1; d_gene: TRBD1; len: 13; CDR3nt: TGTGCCATCAGTTCCGACAGGGATTATGAGCAGTTCTTC; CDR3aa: CAISSDRDYEQFF
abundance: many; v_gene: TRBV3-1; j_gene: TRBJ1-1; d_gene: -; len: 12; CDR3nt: TGTGCCAGCACCTCCTTGGGCACTGAAGCTTTCTTT; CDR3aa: CASTSLGTEAFF
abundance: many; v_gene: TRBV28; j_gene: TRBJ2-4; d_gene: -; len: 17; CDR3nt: TGTGCCAGCACTCCACTTGGGGCGGTACTAGCCAAAAACATTCAGTACTTC; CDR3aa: CASTPLGAVLAKNIQYF
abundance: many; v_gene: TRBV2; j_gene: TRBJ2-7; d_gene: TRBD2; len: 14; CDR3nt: TGTGCCAGCAGTGAATCCAGCGGGAGGTACGAGCAGTACTTC; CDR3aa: CASSESSGRYEQYF
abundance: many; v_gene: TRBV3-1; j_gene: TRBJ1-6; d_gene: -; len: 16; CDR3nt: TGTGCCAGCAGCCAGGAGGGGTCGGCCTATAATTCACCCCTCCACTTT; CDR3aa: CASSQEGSAYNSPLHF
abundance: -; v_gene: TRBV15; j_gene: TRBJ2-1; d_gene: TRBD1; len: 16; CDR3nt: TGTGCCACCAGCAGAGGCTCACAGGGGCTCTACAATGAGCAGTTCTTC; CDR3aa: CATSRGSQGLYNEQFF
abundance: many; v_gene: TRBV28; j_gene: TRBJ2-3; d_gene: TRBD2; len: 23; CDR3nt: TGTGCCAGCAGTCGTATCGGGACTAGCGGGTCCAAAATGGGGGAATGGAGCACAGATACGCAGTATTTT; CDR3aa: CASSRIGTSGSKMGEWSTDTQYF
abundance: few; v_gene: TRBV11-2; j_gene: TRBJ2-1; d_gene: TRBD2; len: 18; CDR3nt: TGTGCCAGCAGCTTAGATCCGGGCGGGAGGGCGACGGGTAATGAGCAGTTCTTC; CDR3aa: CASSLDPGGRATGNEQFF
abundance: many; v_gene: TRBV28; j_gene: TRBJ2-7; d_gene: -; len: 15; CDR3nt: TGTGCCAGCAGCCCTGTGGTTCGGTTGCCCCGCGAGCAGTACTTC; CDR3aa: CASSPVVRLPREQYF
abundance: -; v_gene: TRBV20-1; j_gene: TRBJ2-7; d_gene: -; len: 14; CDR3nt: TGCAGTGCCGGCGGGGGCGCCCAACACCACGAGCAGTACTTC; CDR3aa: CSAGGGAQHHEQYF
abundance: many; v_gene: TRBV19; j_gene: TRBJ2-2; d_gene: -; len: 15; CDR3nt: TGTGCCAGTACCCGCGGGGCAGGGGACACCGGGGAGCTGTTTTTT; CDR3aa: CASTRGAGDTGELFF
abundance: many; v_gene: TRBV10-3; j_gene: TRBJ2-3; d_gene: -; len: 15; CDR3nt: TGTGCCATCGCAGAGGGCGGGACAAGCACAGATACGCAGTATTTT; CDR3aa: CAIAEGGTSTDTQYF
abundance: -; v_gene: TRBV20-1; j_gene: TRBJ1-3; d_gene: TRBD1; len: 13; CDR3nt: TGCAGTGCCGGGACAGCTACTGGAAACACCATATATTTT; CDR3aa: CSAGTATGNTIYF